This TCR beta chain is from a study of blood T cells in healthy people across ages. Study results and limitations: With unsorted PBMCs, a conclusive comparison of naive versus antigen-experienced cells was not possible. Naive T cell percentage showed a strong correlation with the diversity of TCR beta.

Worth noting for this clonotype: Its specificity is unknown.

Next came a second PCR, run for about 6 to 12 cycles, which used a sample-barcoded 5' primer along with a J-beta primer mix. From the 5' RACE reads, TCRdb called clonotypes with MiXCR, one entry per CDR3 protein. The table has about 840,000 distinct CDR3 sequences, almost 30% seen once. Germline CDR1 and CDR2: SEHNR and FQNEAQ (reference sequence). J lost 4 bases, V lost 5 bases, and 10 bases had no gene match. CDR3 size: 16 residues. This same sample was also taken into another study, of T cells of mothers and their children. As that study records: It was related mother-child pairs that showed slightly higher overlap than unrelated pairs, without reaching significance.

V usage is TRBV7-9 and J usage is TRBJ1-1; TRBD1 aligns across 10 bases. The sequence was collected from a woman aged 40-49 years in good health. The sample comprised blood. CDR3 region: CASSTPDRGLGTEAFF. CDR3 nucleotides: TGTGCCAGCAGCACCCCGGACAGGGGGTTGGGCACTGAAGCTTTCTTT.